Shown below are 17 T cell receptor beta chains from a single sample sequenced in a study of graft-versus-host responses after intestinal transplantation. Which antigens these TCRs recognize remains unknown. Generated by immunoSEQ multiplex PCR, the TCRdb table keeps only in-frame clones and is missing some. The sample records roughly 89,000 clones, around nine tenths being singletons. The starting material was unstimulated CD4+ T cells sorted from spleen or lymph node cells, obtained before intestinal transplant. Every receptor here comes from a human donor who received an intestinal transplant.

The V and J genes are TRBV18 and TRBJ2-7; tentatively, D is TRBD2 (5 bases). Germline CDR1 KGHSH, CDR2 LQKENI. The CDR3 is 14 residues long. Trimming stripped 4 bases from V and 3 bases from J, with 13 bases between. The CDR3 region is CASSQTTNRYEQYF. CDR3 DNA sequence: TGTGCCAGCTCACAGACGACTAACCGCTACGAGCAGTACTTC.

The rearrangement uses TRBV10-1 and TRBJ2-1; TRBD2 matches at 8 bases. CDR3 length: 14 residues. With 6 bases clipped from V and 12 bases from J, the junction kept 13 bases outside the gene matches. Per the germline V gene, CDR1 is WNHNN and CDR2 is SYGVQD (reference sequence). CDR3 sequence (DNA): TGCGCCAGCAGCCCGTTACTAGCGGAAGCAGGGCAGTTCTTC. It is translated as CASSPLLAEAGQFF.

The chain couples TRBV27 to TRBJ1-1; 8 bases fit TRBD1. The V gene's germline CDR1 is MNHEY and CDR2 SMNVEV (reference sequence). V lost 5 bases to trimming and J lost 7 bases; unmatched junction nucleotides: 9. The CDR3 extends over 14 amino acids. This chain's CDR3 is CASSPLVDRVEAFF. CDR3 coding DNA: TGTGCCAGCAGTCCCCTCGTGGACAGGGTTGAAGCTTTCTTT.

The J gene is TRBJ2-1, the V gene TRBV6-5, with D perhaps TRBD1 (6 bases). There are 15 residues in the CDR3. V gave up 2 bases and J gave up 6 bases, with 14 bases separating them. Looked up from germline, CDR1 is MNHEY and CDR2 is SVGAGI. The CDR3 coding sequence is TGTGCCAGCAGTTACGGGGACATACGTTTCAATGAGCAGTTCTTC. It specifies CASSYGDIRFNEQFF.

This chain joins TRBV5-1 and TRBJ2-3; 8 bases agree with TRBD1. The trim removed 2 bases at V and 4 bases at J, leaving 6 bases unmatched. Germline CDR1 SGHRS, CDR2 YFSETQ. The CDR3 spans 15 residues. In DNA form, the CDR3 reads TGCGCCAGCAGCTTCGGGGACAGGACTGCAGATACGCAGTATTTT. It yields the protein CASSFGDRTADTQYF. The variable domain in full, completed from reference TRBV5-1 and TRBJ2-3, reads KAGVTQTPRYLIKTRGQQVTLSCSPISGHRSVSWYQQTPGQGLQFLFEYFSETQRNKGNFPGRFSGRQFSNSRSEMNVSTLELGDSALYLCASSFGDRTADTQYFGPGTRLTVL.

The chain uses TRBV28 and TRBJ2-1; D ambiguous. Trimming removed 4 bases from V and 10 bases from J, with 8 bases in between. Germline assignment: CDR1 MDHEN and CDR2 SYDVKM. This CDR3 comprises 11 residues. DNA for the CDR3: TGTGCCAGCAGTTCCCAGCGAGAGCAGTTCTTC. Translated: CASSSQREQFF.

The chain is built from TRBV6-6 and TRBJ1-1; no firm D call. Germline-derived CDR1 and CDR2 are MNHNY and SVGAGI (reference sequence). CDR3 length: 15 amino acids. V lost 0 bases, J lost 5 bases, and 13 bases lay in between. DNA for the CDR3: TGTGCCAGCAGTTACTCCGGAGGCCCTGGGACTGAAGCTTTCTTT. Amino acid sequence: CASSYSGGPGTEAFF.

Of note for this clone: Germline is not matched at one junction end, which may reflect a read error. The gene calls are TRBV2 and TRBJ2-5; possibly TRBD1 for D (6 bases). This CDR3 contains 14 residues. Looked up from germline, CDR1 is SNHLY and CDR2 is FYNNEI. This CDR3 is CASSEQGLGETQHF. In DNA form, the CDR3 reads TGTGCCAGCAGTGAACAGGGGCTGGGGGAGACCCAGCACTTC.

This sequence joins TRBV28 and TRBJ1-5, with 8 bases that match TRBD1. The germline V gene encodes CDR1 MDHEN and CDR2 SYDVKM. Unmatched junction bases numbered 5, after V lost 5 bases and J lost 5 bases. This CDR3 spans 14 amino acids. The CDR3 nucleotides read TGTGCCAGCAGTCCAGGGGGCGGCGATCAGCCCCAGCATTTT. This encodes CASSPGGGDQPQHF.

The chain employs TRBV5-1 and TRBJ2-3, with TRBD2 identical over 8 bases. Trimming at V came to 1 base and at J to 2 bases, leaving 9 bases not matched to a gene. Germline V gene sequence: CDR1 SGHRS, CDR2 YFSETQ. The CDR3 length is 17 residues. As DNA, the CDR3 is TGCGCCAGCAGCTTGATCCCACTAGCGGCCTTCACAGATACGCAGTATTTT. It codes for CASSLIPLAAFTDTQYF.

The chain has TRBV5-1 and TRBJ2-2; 10 nucleotides align to TRBD1. After removal of 4 bases from V and 6 bases from J, the junction contained 9 bases not matched to a gene. The CDR3 extends over 16 amino acids. The V gene's germline CDR1 is SGHRS and CDR2 YFSETQ. The CDR3 bases are TGCGCCAGCAGCCCGACCGGGACAGGGGCCCCCGGGGAGCTGTTTTTT. Its translation is CASSPTGTGAPGELFF.

The chain recombines TRBV14 with TRBJ1-5; D unresolved. The CDR3 runs 13 residues. Deletions cut 0 bases from V and 6 bases from J, with 6 bases between. Germline V gives CDR1 SGHDN, CDR2 FVKESK. CDR3 DNA: TGTGCCAGCAGCCAAGATCTGAGTCAGCCCCAGCATTTT. It codes for CASSQDLSQPQHF.

The genes are TRBV5-1 and TRBJ1-2; possibly TRBD1 for D (5 bases). The V end was cut by 3 bases, the J end by 3 bases, with 18 bases between. Germline values: CDR1 SGHRS, CDR2 YFSETQ. There are 16 residues in the CDR3. CDR3 nucleotide sequence: TGCGCCAGCAGCTCGGGCCTCGGGGGTACCTACTATGGCTACACCTTC. Translation gives CASSSGLGGTYYGYTF.

The J gene is TRBJ2-1, the V gene TRBV5-1, with D possibly TRBD2 on 5 matching bases. Germline V gives CDR1 SGHRS, CDR2 YFSETQ. This CDR3 spans 14 amino acids. Trimming cost V 1 base and J 2 bases, with 7 bases left between them. DNA for the CDR3: TGCGCCAGCAGCTTGAATAGCGCCTACAATGAGCAGTTCTTC. Translating gives CASSLNSAYNEQFF.

The chain couples TRBV4-1 to TRBJ2-7; a possible D gene is TRBD2 (5 bases). Trimming stripped 2 bases from V and 7 bases from J, with 12 bases between. In germline, CDR1 is MGHRA, CDR2 YSYEKL. This CDR3 comprises 13 residues. The CDR3 is CASSQSGRGEQYF. In nucleotides, the CDR3 is TGCGCCAGCAGCCAATCAGGACGCGGGGAGCAGTACTTC.

The V and J genes are TRBV6-1 and TRBJ2-2; 9 bases fit TRBD2. The CDR3 is made up of 17 amino acids. CDR1 is MNHNS, CDR2 SASEGT, per germline. The V gene end was trimmed by 4 bases and the J gene end by 4 bases; junction bases not matched to a gene: 10. This CDR3 is CASSARLAGGPTGELFF. For the CDR3, the DNA is TGTGCCAGCAGTGCCCGGCTGGCGGGGGGGCCCACCGGGGAGCTGTTTTTT.

This clone came up once. The chain combines TRBV6-1 with TRBJ1-5; tentative D call: TRBD1 (5 bases). The CDR3 runs to 16 residues. Trimming left V 3 bases short and J 2 bases short, with 14 bases between. CDR1 is MNHNS and CDR2 is SASEGT in the germline V gene. The CDR3 coding sequence is TGTGCCAGCAGTGACTGGGCAGGGAGGCGCAATCAGCCCCAGCATTTT. As protein: CASSDWAGRRNQPQHF.